This entry concerns a single T cell receptor (beta chain). The antigen is not known. These data belong to a study of PD-1 blockade in classical Hodgkin lymphoma. Whole-study context: Nivolumab was given intravenously to patients at 3 mg/kg every 2 weeks.

General study points: CD8+ TCR diversity did not rise significantly by C4D1, unlike CD4+. Patients who began taking nivolumab under 1 year after ASCT were left out. Relapsed/refractory patients reportedly had lower baseline diversity than newly diagnosed patients.

After autologous stem cell transplantation all patients relapsed, and prior brentuximab vedotin exposure differed between cohorts. Clones were sequenced by immunoSEQ multiplex PCR, and TCRdb holds only the in-frame ones, with some missing. The data hold about 40,000 clones, with around 78% observed a single time. The CDR3 sequence is 15 residues long. The V end lost 3 bases, the J end lost 4 bases, and 13 bases lay between the germline ends. Germline-derived CDR1 and CDR2 are MNHEY and SMNVEV (reference sequence). This specimen was peripheral blood mononuclear cells (PBMCs), taken at baseline. The TCR originated in a human donor with classical Hodgkin lymphoma. The rearrangement joins TRBV27 to TRBJ1-5; TRBD1 is a possible D gene (5 bases). DNA for the CDR3: TGTGCCAGCAGTTTGGGGACCCAGGGTAATCAGCCCCAGCATTTT. Translating gives CASSLGTQGNQPQHF.